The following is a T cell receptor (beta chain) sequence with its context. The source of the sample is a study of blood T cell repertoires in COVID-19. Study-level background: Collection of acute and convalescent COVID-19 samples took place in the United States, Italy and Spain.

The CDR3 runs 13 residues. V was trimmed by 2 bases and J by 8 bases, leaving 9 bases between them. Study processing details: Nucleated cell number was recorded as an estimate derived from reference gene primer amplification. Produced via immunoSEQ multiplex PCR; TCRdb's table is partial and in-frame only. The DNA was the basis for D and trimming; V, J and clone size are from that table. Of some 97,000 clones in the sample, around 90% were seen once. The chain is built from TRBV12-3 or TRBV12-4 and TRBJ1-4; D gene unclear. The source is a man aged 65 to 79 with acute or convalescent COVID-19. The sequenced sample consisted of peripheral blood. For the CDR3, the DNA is TGTGCCAGCAGTTTATTGGGGAGCGAAAAACTGTTTTTT. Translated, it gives CASSLLGSEKLFF.